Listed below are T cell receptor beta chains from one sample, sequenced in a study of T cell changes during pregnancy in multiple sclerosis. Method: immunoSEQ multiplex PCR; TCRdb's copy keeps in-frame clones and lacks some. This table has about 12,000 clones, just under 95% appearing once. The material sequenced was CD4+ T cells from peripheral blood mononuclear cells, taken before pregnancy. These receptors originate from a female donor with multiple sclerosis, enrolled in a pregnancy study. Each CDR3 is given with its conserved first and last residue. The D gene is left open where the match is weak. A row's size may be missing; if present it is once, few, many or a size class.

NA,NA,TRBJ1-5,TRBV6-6,TGTGCCAGCAGTTATGGCGGGGGTCAGCCCCAGCATTTT,CASSYGGGQPQHF
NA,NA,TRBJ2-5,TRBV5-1,TGCGCCAGCAGCTGGGGGGGCTGGGCGGGGGACCAAGAGACCCAGTACTTC,CASSWGGWAGDQETQYF
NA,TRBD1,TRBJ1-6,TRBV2,TGTGCCAGCAGACAGGGGGCCGCCTCCCCGGGGCACTTT,CASRQGAASPGHF
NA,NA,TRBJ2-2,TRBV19,TGTGCCAGTAGGTTCCGGGCAGGGGCGGTCGATACCGGGGAGCTGTTTTTT,CASRFRAGAVDTGELFF
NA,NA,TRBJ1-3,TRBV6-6,TGTGCCAGCAGTTTACCGCCGTTGTACGGGGGAAACACCATATATTTT,CASSLPPLYGGNTIYF
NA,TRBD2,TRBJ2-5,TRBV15,TGTGCCACCAGCAGAGTTTTGCGGACTAGCCTCGGGTTGGAGACCCAGTACTTC,CATSRVLRTSLGLETQYF
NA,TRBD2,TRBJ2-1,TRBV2,TGTGCCAGCAGAGAATTAGCGGGGGGGTCCTACAATGAGCAGTTCTTC,CASRELAGGSYNEQFF
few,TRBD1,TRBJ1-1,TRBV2,TGTGCCAGCAGAGAAGACAGGGGGGACACTGAAGCTTTCTTT,CASREDRGDTEAFF
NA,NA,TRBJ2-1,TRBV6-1,TGTGCCAGCAGTCCGTTGAGCTCCTACAATGAGCAGTTCTTC,CASSPLSSYNEQFF
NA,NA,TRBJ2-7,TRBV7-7,TGTGCTAGCAGCTCCGGGACTTTCTACGAGCAGTACTTC,CASSSGTFYEQYF
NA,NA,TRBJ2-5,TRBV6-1,TGTGCCAGCAGGACTAGGGAAGAGACCCAGTACTTC,CASRTREETQYF
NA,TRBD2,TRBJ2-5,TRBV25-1,TGTGCCAGCAGTGCATTAGCGGGGGCCCAAGAGACCCAGTACTTC,CASSALAGAQETQYF
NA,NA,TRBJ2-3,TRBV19,TGTGCCAGTAGTATGGGACTCACAGATACGCAGTATTTT,CASSMGLTDTQYF